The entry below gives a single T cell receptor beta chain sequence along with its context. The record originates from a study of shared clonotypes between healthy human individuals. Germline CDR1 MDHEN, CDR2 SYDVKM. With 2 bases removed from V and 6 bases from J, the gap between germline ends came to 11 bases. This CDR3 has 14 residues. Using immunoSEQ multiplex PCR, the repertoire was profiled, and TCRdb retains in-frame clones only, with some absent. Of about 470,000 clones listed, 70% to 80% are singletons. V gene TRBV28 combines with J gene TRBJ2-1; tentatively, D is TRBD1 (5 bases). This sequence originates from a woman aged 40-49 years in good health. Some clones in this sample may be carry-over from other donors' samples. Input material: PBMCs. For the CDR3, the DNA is TGTGCCAGCAGTTTACAGTGGACATCCAATGAGCAGTTCTTC. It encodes CASSLQWTSNEQFF. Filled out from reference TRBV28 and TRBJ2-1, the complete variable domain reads DVKVTQSSRYLVKRTGEKVFLECVQDMDHENMFWYRQDPGLGLRLIYFSYDVKMKEKGDIPEGYSVSREKKERFSLILESASTNQTSMYLCASSLQWTSNEQFFGPGTRLTVL.